Listed here are 24 T cell receptor beta chains from one sample, sequenced in a study of blood T cell repertoires in COVID-19. Data came from immunoSEQ multiplex PCR; TCRdb stores just in-frame clones and leaves some out. The table includes under 350,000 clones, about 82% detected once. Material: peripheral blood. Receptors were obtained from a human donor in a cohort sampled during active COVID-19.

This clone was counted a few times. This chain joins TRBV10-2 and TRBJ2-7, with 11 bases identical to TRBD2. The V gene's germline CDR1 is WSHSY and CDR2 SAAADI. This CDR3 has 17 amino acids. J was trimmed by 2 bases and V by 6 bases; bases with no gene match: 12. CDR3 protein: CASRDGTSGPSPYEQYF. The CDR3 coding sequence is TGCGCCAGCAGGGATGGGACTAGCGGACCCTCGCCCTACGAGCAGTACTTC.

The chain has TRBV19 and TRBJ1-3; no reliable D call. The V and J ends lost 8 bases and 1 base respectively, with 9 bases between them. Germline CDR1 reads LNHDA; CDR2 reads SQIVND (reference sequence). The CDR3 is 13 amino acids. In DNA form, the CDR3 reads TGTGCCAGTTGCGCAGGATCTGGAAACACCATATATTTT. Its protein product is CASCAGSGNTIYF.

This chain joins TRBV27 and TRBJ2-3, with 10 bases fitting TRBD1. With V trimmed by 4 bases and J by 3 bases, 4 bases remained unmatched. The CDR3 runs to 15 residues. The germline gives CDR1 MNHEY, CDR2 SMNVEV (reference sequence). The CDR3 region has the DNA TGTGCCAGCAGTTCCCGGACAGGGGGTACAGATACGCAGTATTTT. This encodes CASSSRTGGTDTQYF.

CDR3 nucleotide sequence: TGTGCCAGCAGTTACCGAGGAAGGACTGAAGCTTTCTTT. It codes for CASSYRGRTEAFF. This chain connects TRBV6-2 or TRBV6-3 to TRBJ1-1; no definite D call. The CDR3 totals 13 residues. The V end lost 2 bases, the J end lost 5 bases, and 9 bases lay between the germline ends. CDR1 MNHEY and CDR2 SVGEGT come from the germline V gene.

The V call is TRBV5-5, the J call TRBJ1-3; D is unclear. The germline CDR1 and CDR2 sequences are SGHKS and YYEKEE (reference sequence). V dropped 6 bases and J dropped 0 bases, with 13 bases sitting between them. CDR3 length: 15 amino acids. CDR3 in DNA: TGTGCCAGCACTCTGGGCCCCAGCTCTGGAAACACCATATATTTT. It encodes CASTLGPSSGNTIYF.

V and J are TRBV29-1 and TRBJ1-1; tentative D call: TRBD1 (6 bases). Germline V gives CDR1 SQVTM, CDR2 ANQGSEA. With 6 bases removed from V and 3 bases from J, the gap between germline ends came to 17 bases. This CDR3 region has 14 residues. The chain's CDR3 is CSVGDQGKHTEAFF. As DNA, the CDR3 is TGCAGCGTCGGGGACCAGGGGAAACACACTGAAGCTTTCTTT.

This clone was detected only once. This chain joins TRBV5-1 and TRBJ1-5, with D possibly matching TRBD1 (6 bases). There are 14 residues in the CDR3. Germline V gene lookup returns CDR1 SGHRS and CDR2 YFSETQ. Trimming stripped 1 base from V and 7 bases from J, with 12 bases between. The CDR3 loop reads CASSLIGGNQPQHF. CDR3 nucleotides: TGCGCCAGCAGCTTGATAGGGGGAAACCAGCCCCAGCATTTT.

This clone was observed once. This chain joins TRBV7-8 and TRBJ1-5, with D tentatively TRBD1 (6 bases). The CDR3 is made up of 14 amino acids. The germline V gene encodes CDR1 SGHVS and CDR2 FQNEAQ. Trimming left V 1 base short and J 9 bases short, with 13 bases between. CDR3 protein: CASSLGGPDRPQHF. CDR3 DNA: TGTGCCAGCAGCTTAGGGGGGCCTGATCGGCCCCAGCATTTT.

The chain employs TRBV5-1 and TRBJ1-3, with 7 bases lining up with TRBD1. This CDR3 is built from 14 residues. The germline V gene encodes CDR1 SGHRS and CDR2 YFSETQ. J was trimmed by 4 bases and V by 4 bases; bases with no gene match: 5. This CDR3 reads CASSVAGQGNTIYF. The CDR3 bases are TGCGCCAGCAGCGTAGCGGGACAGGGAAACACCATATATTTT.

The V call is TRBV5-6, the J call TRBJ1-1, with 8 bases identical to TRBD1. The germline CDR1 and CDR2 sequences are SGHDT and YYEEEE. The CDR3 runs to 15 residues. V shed 4 bases, J shed 5 bases, and the junction held 10 bases outside the gene matches. The CDR3 nucleotides are TGTGCCAGCAGCCCATCGGACAGGGTAATAACTGAAGCTTTCTTT. Amino acid sequence: CASSPSDRVITEAFF. The complete variable domain, with remaining parts taken from reference TRBV5-6 and TRBJ1-1, reads DAGVTQSPTHLIKTRGQQVTLRCSPKSGHDTVSWYQQALGQGPQFIFQYYEEEERQRGNFPDRFSGHQFPNYSSELNVNALLLGDSALYLCASSPSDRVITEAFFGQGTRLTVV.

This clone was detected a few times. V gene TRBV5-8 combines with J gene TRBJ1-1; TRBD1 aligns across 7 bases. The CDR3 loop spans 13 amino acids. V lost 4 bases, J lost 8 bases, and 8 bases stayed unmatched. Per germline, CDR1 SGHTS and CDR2 YDEGEE. CDR3 in amino acids: CASSGDSRKEAFF. CDR3 sequence (DNA): TGTGCCAGCAGCGGGGACAGTCGAAAGGAAGCTTTCTTT.

The genes are TRBV5-4 and TRBJ2-1; TRBD1 agrees at 9 bases. The germline gives CDR1 SGHNT, CDR2 YYREEE (reference sequence). The CDR3 is made up of 15 amino acids. Unmatched junction bases numbered 7, after V lost 0 bases and J lost 9 bases. DNA of the CDR3: TGTGCCAGCAGCTTGGGACAGGGGGTGCCCGGTGAGCAGTTCTTC. This translates into CASSLGQGVPGEQFF.

The rearrangement links TRBV19 to TRBJ1-2; D gene unclear. This CDR3 has 14 amino acids. The germline V gene encodes CDR1 LNHDA and CDR2 SQIVND (reference sequence). Trimming removed 2 bases from V and 4 bases from J, with 11 bases in between. CDR3 region: CASSISGSAYGYTF. The CDR3 coding sequence is TGTGCCAGTAGTATATCGGGGTCGGCCTATGGCTACACCTTC.

The CDR3 here is CASSRTTGSPYEQYF. CDR3 DNA sequence: TGTGCCAGCAGCCGAACGACAGGGTCCCCCTACGAGCAGTACTTC. The V gene is TRBV6-5, the J gene TRBJ2-7, with TRBD1 identical over 7 bases. Trimming cost V 6 bases and J 2 bases; bases outside gene matches: 10. The CDR3 sequence is 15 residues long. CDR1 is MNHEY and CDR2 is SVGAGI in the germline V gene.

The chain joins TRBV19 to TRBJ1-5; 8 positions agree with TRBD1. Per the germline V gene, CDR1 is LNHDA and CDR2 is SQIVND (reference sequence). The CDR3 runs 15 residues. The junction had 11 bases not matched to a gene; V was cut back by 6 bases and J by 7 bases. CDR3 residues: CASRRFGQGDQPQHF. CDR3 bases: TGTGCCAGTAGGCGGTTCGGACAGGGTGACCAGCCCCAGCATTTT.

This chain uses TRBV6-1 with TRBJ1-3; D unresolved. The germline V gene has CDR1 MNHNS and CDR2 SASEGT. The CDR3 is 14 residues long. V lost 2 bases and J 2 bases, leaving 7 bases between the germline ends. The CDR3 DNA reads as TGTGCCAGCAGTGAAACAGCCACTGGAAACACCATATATTTT. Translation: CASSETATGNTIYF.

This clone was seen a handful of times. The gene calls are TRBV9 and TRBJ2-7; 8 nucleotides align to TRBD2. With 4 bases clipped from V and 1 base from J, the junction kept 10 bases outside the gene matches. CDR1 is SGDLS, CDR2 YYNGEE, per germline. The CDR3 is 16 residues long. CDR3 coding DNA: TGTGCCAGCAGCCCCCGCCCAGCGGGGGCTTCCTACGAGCAGTACTTC. This codes for CASSPRPAGASYEQYF.

V and J are TRBV29-1 and TRBJ2-2, with 8 nucleotides matching TRBD1. Trimming removed 0 bases from V and 2 bases from J; junction bases left unmatched: 2. There are 15 residues in the CDR3. Looked up from germline, CDR1 is SQVTM and CDR2 is ANQGSEA. Written as DNA, the CDR3 is TGCAGCGTTGAAGACAGGGGGCGCAACACCGGGGAGCTGTTTTTT. Protein product: CSVEDRGRNTGELFF.

The chain carries TRBV6-5 and TRBJ1-1; D may be TRBD1 (5 bases). This CDR3 contains 14 residues. Trimming left V 4 bases short and J 7 bases short, with 16 bases between. From germline, CDR1 is MNHEY and CDR2 SVGAGI. The CDR3 reads CASSSRAGRVEAFF. The CDR3 nucleotides read TGTGCCAGCAGTTCCCGGGCAGGGAGGGTTGAAGCTTTCTTT.

The CDR3: CASSLMLSDEQFF. In nucleotides, the CDR3 is TGTGCCAGCAGCTTAATGCTCAGTGATGAGCAGTTCTTC. The chain couples TRBV7-8 to TRBJ2-1, with D uncertain. Deletions cut 2 bases from V and 8 bases from J, with 10 bases between. Per the germline V gene, CDR1 is SGHVS and CDR2 is FQNEAQ. The CDR3 extends over 13 amino acids.

In DNA form, the CDR3 reads TGCAGTGCTAGTGGACAGGGGGCTAGCAATCAGCCCCAGCATTTT. Amino acids: CSASGQGASNQPQHF. The genes are TRBV20-1 and TRBJ1-5; the match to TRBD1 covers 11 bases. The J segment lost 0 bases and the V segment lost 3 bases, leaving 1 base of the junction unmatched. This CDR3 is 15 amino acids long. Germline V lookup: CDR1 DFQATT, CDR2 SNEGSKA (reference sequence).

This clone has only a few counts. The genes are TRBV6-4 and TRBJ2-1, with 9 positions matching TRBD1. The CDR3 length is 14 residues. Losses at the gene ends were 8 bases for V and 8 bases for J; bases not matched to a gene: 10. Germline loops: CDR1 MRHNA, CDR2 SNTAGT. This CDR3 is CASPTDDRGDEQFF. The DNA for the CDR3 is TGTGCCAGCCCAACAGACGACAGGGGGGATGAGCAGTTCTTC.

Here the CDR3 DNA reads TGTGCCAGCAGTGACGGGACAGTGTCACGGGGCTACACCTTC. Amino acid sequence: CASSDGTVSRGYTF. This chain connects TRBV6-2 or TRBV6-3 to TRBJ1-2; 7 bases line up with TRBD1. There are 14 residues in the CDR3. CDR1 and CDR2 from the germline V gene are MNHEY and SVGEGT. Trimming removed 5 bases from V and 8 bases from J; junction bases left unmatched: 11.

The count of this clone is one. DNA for the CDR3: TGCAGTGCTAGTAGGTTGGTGAACAGACGAACCCATAGCAATCAGCCCCAGCATTTT. Protein: CSASRLVNRRTHSNQPQHF. This rearrangement joins TRBV20-1 to TRBJ1-5; D remains ambiguous. Germline CDR1 and CDR2: DFQATT and SNEGSKA (reference sequence). The length of the CDR3 is 19 residues. Trimming shortened V by 3 bases and J by 0 bases, and 24 bases separated the two germline ends.